The sequence of this T cell receptor (beta chain) was determined in a study of T cells after yellow fever vaccination. Germline V gene sequence: CDR1 MNHEY, CDR2 SVGAGI. The CDR3 runs to 14 residues. The V end was cut by 0 bases, the J end by 8 bases, with 10 bases between. MiXCR, run by TCRdb on the 5' RACE reads, gives a single entry per CDR3 protein. The sample lists about 320,000 distinct CDR3 sequences; around 6.8% were seen once. The V call is TRBV6-5, the J call TRBJ1-4; no definite D call. The clonotype originates from a young man who received the YFV17D yellow fever vaccine. Here the sequenced sample was PBMCs, taken roughly seven weeks after the first yellow fever vaccination. Here the CDR3 reads CASSYSEGAEKLFF. CDR3 sequence (DNA): TGTGCCAGCAGTTACTCGGAGGGTGCGGAAAAACTGTTTTTT.